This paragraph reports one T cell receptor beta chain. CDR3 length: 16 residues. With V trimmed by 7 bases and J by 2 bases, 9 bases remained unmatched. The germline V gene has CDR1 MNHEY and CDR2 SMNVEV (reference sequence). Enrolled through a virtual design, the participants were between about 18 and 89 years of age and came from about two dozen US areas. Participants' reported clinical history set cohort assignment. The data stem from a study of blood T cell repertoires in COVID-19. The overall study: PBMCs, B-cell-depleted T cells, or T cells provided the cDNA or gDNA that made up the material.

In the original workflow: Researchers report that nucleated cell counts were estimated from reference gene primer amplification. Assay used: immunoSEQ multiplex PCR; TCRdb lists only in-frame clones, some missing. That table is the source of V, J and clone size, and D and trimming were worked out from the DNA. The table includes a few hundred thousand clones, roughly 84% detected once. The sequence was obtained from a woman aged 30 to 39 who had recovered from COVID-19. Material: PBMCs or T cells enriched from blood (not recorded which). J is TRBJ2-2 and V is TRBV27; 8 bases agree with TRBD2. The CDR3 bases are TGTGCCAGCAAACCCATAGCGGGGCTAAACACCGGGGAGCTGTTTTTT. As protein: CASKPIAGLNTGELFF.